This is a list of T cell receptor beta chains from one sample in a study of CD8+ T cells in alopecia areata. Method: immunoSEQ multiplex PCR; TCRdb's copy keeps in-frame clones and lacks some. The table shows approximately 280,000 clones, with about 62% occurring only once. The sample consisted of CD4+ T cells sorted from blood, taken at week 24, from a patient treated with tofacitinib. These receptor sequences come from a human donor with alopecia areata. Each CDR3 is given with its conserved first and last residue. Each record gives: V gene, clone size, J gene, D gene, CDR3 protein, CDR3 DNA. The D gene is left open where the match is weak. Clone size, where shown, is once, few, many, or a class for clones that have expanded.

>TRBV5-1|once|TRBJ1-4|TRBD1
CASSWTGSPNEKLFF
TGCGCCAGCAGCTGGACAGGGTCGCCTAATGAAAAACTGTTTTTT
>TRBV27|.|TRBJ2-7|.
CASSLGVRGYEQYF
TGTGCCAGCAGTTTAGGAGTTAGGGGCTACGAGCAGTACTTC
>TRBV29-1|.|TRBJ2-1|.
CSVEVAVDEQFF
TGCAGCGTTGAGGTTGCGGTCGATGAGCAGTTCTTC
>TRBV15|.|TRBJ1-1|.
CATSEGNRLWDTEAFF
TGTGCCACCAGCGAGGGGAACAGATTATGGGACACTGAAGCTTTCTTT
>TRBV29-1|.|TRBJ1-1|.
CSVAGLMNTEAFF
TGCAGCGTTGCTGGCCTTATGAACACTGAAGCTTTCTTT
>TRBV7-9|few|TRBJ2-5|TRBD2
CASSLLLAEGETQYF
TGTGCCAGCAGCTTGCTACTAGCGGAGGGGGAGACCCAGTACTTC
>TRBV28|.|TRBJ2-5|.
CASRTTQETQYF
TGTGCCAGCAGGACTACCCAAGAGACCCAGTACTTC
>TRBV9|few|TRBJ2-3|TRBD2
CASSVVPSGGPDTQYF
TGTGCCAGCAGCGTAGTACCTAGCGGGGGACCAGATACGCAGTATTTT
>TRBV20-1|.|TRBJ1-5|.
CSSGLDQPQHF
TGCAGCAGTGGGCTGGATCAGCCCCAGCATTTT
>TRBV5-4|.|TRBJ1-4|.
CASSLGSTGLATNEKLFF
TGTGCCAGCAGCTTGGGCTCGACAGGCCTGGCGACTAATGAAAAACTGTTTTTT
>TRBV19|.|TRBJ2-2|.
CASNTGLNTGELFF
TGTGCCAGTAACACAGGGTTGAACACCGGGGAGCTGTTTTTT
>TRBV11-2|.|TRBJ2-4|.
CASSLSYLQRGTAKNIQYF
TGTGCCAGCAGCTTATCGTACTTGCAGAGGGGGACGGCCAAAAACATTCAGTACTTC
>TRBV15|.|TRBJ1-4|.
CATSRTRNEKLFF
TGTGCCACCAGCCGGACCAGGAATGAAAAACTGTTTTTT
>TRBV30|.|TRBJ2-5|TRBD1
CAWSDRGPETQYF
TGTGCCTGGAGTGACAGGGGCCCAGAGACCCAGTACTTC
>TRBV29-1|.|TRBJ1-1|.
CSVLNILGAFF
TGCAGCGTATTGAATATTTTGGGAGCTTTCTTT
>TRBV5-1|.|TRBJ2-5|.
CASSFLPVQGGGETQYF
TGCGCCAGCAGCTTTCTCCCGGTGCAGGGGGGTGGAGAGACCCAGTACTTC
>TRBV29-1|few|TRBJ2-7|.
CSVEEGSGEYEQYF
TGCAGCGTTGAAGAGGGATCCGGGGAATACGAGCAGTACTTC
>TRBV15|.|TRBJ1-2|.
CATRRQGYGYTF
TGTGCCACGCGGCGGCAGGGATATGGCTACACCTTC
>TRBV19|.|TRBJ2-1|.
CASSNYVNEQFF
TGTGCCAGTAGTAATTATGTGAATGAGCAGTTCTTC
>TRBV30|.|TRBJ2-7|TRBD2
CAWSRGGASYEQYF
TGTGCCTGGAGTCGCGGGGGGGCCTCCTACGAGCAGTACTTC
>TRBV18|once|TRBJ1-1|.
CASSPPSGGVNTEAFF
TGTGCCAGCTCACCACCTTCCGGCGGGGTGAACACTGAAGCTTTCTTT
>TRBV7-9|.|TRBJ1-1|.
CASSLQVWAEAFF
TGTGCCAGCAGCCTTCAGGTTTGGGCTGAAGCTTTCTTT
>TRBV7-2|few|TRBJ2-2|.
CASSLVRLGGPGELFF
TGTGCCAGCAGCTTAGTCCGCCTAGGAGGCCCCGGGGAGCTGTTTTTT
>TRBV5-1|.|TRBJ2-5|TRBD2
CASSLIPGTSGGQETQYF
TGCGCCAGCAGCTTGATCCCGGGGACTAGCGGGGGCCAAGAGACCCAGTACTTC
>TRBV7-9|.|TRBJ1-1|TRBD1
CASSPGQGGLNTEAFF
TGTGCCAGCAGCCCTGGACAGGGTGGGTTGAACACTGAAGCTTTCTTT
>TRBV30|.|TRBJ1-1|.
CAWSAEEDTEAFF
TGTGCCTGGAGTGCCGAGGAGGACACTGAAGCTTTCTTT
>TRBV5-1|once|TRBJ1-1|.
CASSFTTGSGLEAFF
TGCGCCAGCAGCTTTACGACCGGGTCTGGACTTGAAGCTTTCTTT
>TRBV7-3|.|TRBJ1-6|.
CASSLEAAGDSPLHF
TGTGCCAGCAGCTTAGAAGCGGCAGGGGATTCACCCCTCCACTTT
>TRBV5-1|once|TRBJ1-2|TRBD1
CASSSGQENGYTF
TGCGCCAGCAGCTCGGGACAGGAGAATGGCTACACCTTC
>TRBV4-3|.|TRBJ1-1|.
CASSQEAGTNTEAFF
TGCGCCAGCAGCCAAGAGGCAGGGACGAACACTGAAGCTTTCTTT
>TRBV6-1|.|TRBJ2-3|TRBD1
CASEDRVTDTQYF
TGTGCCAGCGAGGACAGGGTCACAGATACGCAGTATTTT
>TRBV9|once|TRBJ1-2|TRBD1
CASSPILGQGVYGYTF
TGTGCCAGCAGCCCTATTTTGGGACAGGGGGTTTATGGCTACACCTTC
>TRBV30|.|TRBJ2-7|TRBD1
CAWGTGGSYEQYF
TGTGCCTGGGGGACAGGGGGGAGCTACGAGCAGTACTTC
>TRBV5-6|many|TRBJ1-6|.
CASSRRGLYSPLHF
TGTGCCAGCAGCCGCAGGGGATTGTATTCACCCCTCCACTTT
>TRBV30|.|TRBJ1-1|.
CAWTLLTVPYTEAFF
TGTGCCTGGACCCTACTGACAGTCCCTTACACTGAAGCTTTCTTT
>TRBV18|.|TRBJ2-3|.
CASSPRAGADTQYF
TGTGCCAGCTCACCAAGGGCTGGCGCAGATACGCAGTATTTT
>TRBV30|.|TRBJ1-2|.
CAWSRGLYGYTF
TGTGCCTGGAGTCGCGGGCTCTATGGCTACACCTTC
>TRBV28|.|TRBJ1-6|.
CASSLQRGNSYNSPLHF
TGTGCCAGCAGTTTACAAAGGGGGAATTCCTATAATTCACCCCTCCACTTT
>TRBV4-1|.|TRBJ1-5|TRBD1
CASSQDRGGWGNQPQHF
TGCGCCAGCAGCCAAGATCGAGGGGGCTGGGGCAATCAGCCCCAGCATTTT